This TCR beta chain was captured in a study of T cells in Graves' hyperthyroidism and ophthalmopathy (dated 2019 in TCRdb). Turning to the overall study: Peripheral blood was sampled at the time of initial diagnosis, prior to any treatment. To identify distinguishing TCR V-J signatures, a discovery cohort of around 98 patients was used, comprising 43 with Graves' ophthalmopathy and 55 to 65 with stable Graves' hyperthyroidism. An independent validation cohort of around 19 hyperthyroidism patients and about 16 patients who later progressed to ophthalmopathy tested prospective prediction of ophthalmopathy. The 90 to 100 discovery patients were randomly divided into training and test sets at a 7:3 ratio. Thyroid tissue and blood T-cell repertoires from six Graves' hyperthyroidism patients were also compared in the study. Once sampling was done, hyperthyroidism patients were given methimazole at a starting dose of 30 mg daily, whereas ophthalmopathy patients were given high-dose intravenous methylprednisolone. TCR Vbeta CDR3 sequencing of some 140 peripheral blood samples (over 40 ophthalmopathy, 75 or so hyperthyroidism and approximately 17 progressor patients) is reported in the paper. Overall results and qualifications from the work: A 13 V-J signature model separated ophthalmopathy from stable hyperthyroidism, with about 88% sensitivity and 81% to 83% specificity in cross-validation and 80%/75% in testing. Sample size was not statistically predetermined, and blinding of investigators to group allocation was not performed. Most expanded thyroid clonotypes (frequency above 0.001) were also found in blood, which suggests that blood repertoires may mirror thyroid immune responses. In validation, progression to ophthalmopathy was predicted by the model with 70% to 71% sensitivity and 72% to 85% specificity, a median of roughly 6 months before onset.

This clonotype was counted many times. The antigen it recognizes is unknown. Base quality data are lacking; no much larger clone is found one base away. CDR1 and CDR2, per the germline V gene, are ENHRY and SYGVKD. The CDR3 measures 15 amino acids from cysteine to phenylalanine. Left in the record is the CDR3 DNA by itself, 45 bases read in frame from the first base. V and J are trimmed by 6 bases and 3 bases, and the gene matches miss 4 bases of the junction. Amplification of TCR beta CDR3 regions was carried out from RNA transcripts. A first-round RT-PCR of the TCR CDR3 used the HTBI primer set with the Qiagen OneStep RT-PCR kit. A second multiplex PCR round built the libraries, followed by size selection and purification. The libraries were sequenced on an Illumina HiSeq2000 using paired-end 100 bp reads. For the original study's pipeline: Raw data were processed with SOAPnuke, discarding reads with adapters, uncalled bases, mean Phred below 15, or no exact constant-primer or identifier match. High-quality paired reads were merged with COPE v1.2.5, and unique nucleotide sequences were defined as clonotypes. MiTCR v1.1 was used to align clonotypes to the IMGT TRBV, TRBD and TRBJ reference segments. The analysis included only V-J combinations with a frequency above 0.0001, which together covered around 99% of the repertoires. A TCS score was defined as the ratio of F50 (clonal expansion) to E x V (chaos), with BLOSUM62-based TCRdist applied between CDR3 peptides within each V-J. Welch's t-statistics and random forest reduced fewer than 550 V-J features to about 13, which were used in a naive Bayes classifier (R e1071). The similarity between thyroid and blood repertoires was quantified using the Morisita-Horn index. TCRdb reworked the public reads: Q25 trimming with fastp, MiXCR clone assembly, productive beta chains retained. Here each entry gathers all rows of one CDR3 protein and keeps the most common genes and DNA. The authors' filters were not applied to this entry. A total of around 610,000 distinct CDR3 sequences appear in this sample, roughly 14% of them only once. 3.5% to 4.5% of the sample is taken by the ten largest.

Ophthalmopathy patients had moderately to severely active disease, Clinical Activity Score of at least 3, NOSPECS grade of at least 4, and duration under 3 months. Any patient with an uncontrolled infection, another autoimmune disease, pregnancy or lactation was excluded. Diagnoses were established on the basis of clinical symptoms, serum thyroxine and TRAb, thyroid ultrasound, and orbital computed tomography. Ficoll-Paque density gradient centrifugation was used to isolate PBMCs from under 11 ml of fresh peripheral blood. Trizol reagent was used to extract total RNA, and RNA quality was then checked on an Agilent 2100 Bioanalyzer.

The chain employs TRBV10-3 and TRBJ2-7; 14 of the junction bases match TRBD2. Sequenced: blood. The TCR sequence derives from a woman in her thirties or forties with Graves' ophthalmopathy. The nucleotide sequence is TGTGCCATCAGGGGGGGACTAGCGGGAGACTACGAGCAGTACTTC. Its product reads: CAIRGGLAGDYEQYF.